This note documents a single T cell receptor (beta chain) sequence. It has no known antigen specificity. Base qualities are not provided; no much larger clone lies one nucleotide away. TCR cDNA was synthesized by 5'RACE template switching, through which a universal primer site and unique molecular identifiers were introduced. Priming of cDNA synthesis was performed from both the TCR alpha and TCR beta constant segments. Libraries were amplified in two PCR steps, with sample barcodes and sequencing adapters added in the second step. Sequencing of libraries was done on Illumina HiSeq 2500 (2x100 bp) or NovaSeq (2x150 bp). From the authors' description of their analysis: MIGEC was used to demultiplex reads and collapse the reads into UMI consensus sequences, and MiXCR was used for V(D)J alignment. Vaccine-responding clonotypes were defined with edgeR using replicate PBMC samples, requiring FDR below 0.01 and a log2 fold change above 5 up to day 15. Bulk clonotypes were assigned CD4 or CD8 identity according to which sequenced CD4 or CD8 repertoire held them at higher abundance. Using fastp trimming at Q25 and MiXCR clonotype assembly, TCRdb reanalyzed the public sequencing data and kept in-frame beta chains. Identical CDR3 protein sequences are pooled into one entry, listed with their most common genes and DNA. These V and J calls originate from TCRdb's pipeline instead of the authors' own analysis. This sample comprises 360,000 or so distinct CDR3 sequences, roughly 12% of them detected only once. The ten largest account for 18% of the sample.

Trimming costs V 3 bases and J 0 bases, and their ends lie 15 bases apart. The CDR1 and CDR2 encoded by the germline V gene are SGHVS and FQNEAQ. The CDR3 runs 17 residues from the cysteine to the phenylalanine. The entry retains the CDR3 DNA only, 51 bases that are in frame from base 1. This entry belongs to a study of T cells after yellow fever vaccination (dated by TCRdb to between 2017 and 2020). Broadly, across the study: Libraries from fractions with low cell numbers were prepared with the SMART-Seq v4 Ultra Low Input RNA kit. To follow T-cell clones before and after primary and booster YFV17D yellow fever vaccination, bulk TCR alpha and beta repertoires were sequenced over time. Two healthy male donors, one aged 18 to 30 and one aged 30 to 40 years, made up the cohort. Blood was drawn at multiple timepoints before and after primary and secondary immunization, with bulk PBMC replicates and cell subsets isolated. Overall study results and their limits: The secondary T-cell response was found to be weaker but faster than the primary response, with a peak reached on day 5 rather than on day 15. Most clones expanded after primary vaccination were re-detected after the booster (almost 98% of CD4 and approximately 88% of CD8), suggesting broad memory maintenance. A small fraction of clonotypes showed up in both the CD4 and CD8 compartments, probably as a result of convergent recombination. FACS-sorted repertoires could contain abundant contaminating clonotypes from the bulk population, so computational filtering was required. The study included only two donors, which limits how far the findings can be generalized.

Reading the label with the study, this specimen's treatment or condition is: live attenuated yellow fever vaccine strain. At each blood-draw timepoint, two biological replicates of bulk PBMCs were obtained. PBMCs were isolated from peripheral blood using a standard Ficoll-Paque protocol. TriZol was used to extract RNA from bulk PBMCs, CD4 and CD8 fractions, and dextramer-positive and dextramer-negative fractions. The chain uses TRBV7-8 and TRBJ2-1; TRBD2 is perhaps the D gene, given 5 matching bases. The sequence was obtained from a man aged 18 to 35 who received the YFV17D yellow fever vaccine. Sequences were derived from PBMCs, sampled on the day of the first yellow fever vaccination. CDR3 sequence: CASSFEFGSGSYNEQFF. The sequenced DNA is TGTGCCAGCAGCTTTGAATTCGGAAGCGGCTCCTACAATGAGCAGTTCTTC. When the CDR3 is completed using the reference TRBV7-8 and TRBJ2-1 genes on either side, the full variable domain is GAGVSQSPRYKVAKRGQDVALRCDPISGHVSLFWYQQALGQGPEFLTYFQNEAQLDKSGLPSDRFFAERPEGSVSTLKIQRTQQEDSAVYLCASSFEFGSGSYNEQFFGPGTRLTVL.